This T cell receptor (beta chain) is drawn from a study of CD8+CD57+ T cells in acquired aplastic anemia. Looking at the study overall: Sorted cells (CD4+ and CD8+) yielded DNA amounts that averaged approximately 3.1 ug. Notes on the study in general: Shared by patients and controls, nearly 30 CD8+ CDR3s were abundant in patients. A significant difference in CD8+ Simpson's diversity between patients and controls was not found.

V lost 6 bases, J lost 4 bases, and 9 bases stayed unmatched. The CDR3 loop spans 15 amino acids. Germline V gene sequence: CDR1 SGHVS, CDR2 FQNEAQ. On this clonotype itself: Its antigen is unidentified.

Genomic DNA, serving as template, underwent TCR beta VDJ and CDR3 profiling. TCRdb reprocessed the reads via MiXCR and lists one record per CDR3 protein. This table holds approximately 380,000 distinct CDR3 sequences, about two thirds found once. The V gene is TRBV7-8, the J gene TRBJ1-5, with 7 bases matching TRBD1. This TCR was recovered from a human donor in good health, serving as a control. The source material was sorted CD4+, CD8+, or CD8+CD57+ T cells (not recorded which) from PBMCs. The CDR3 protein is CASSLDRKVNQPQHF. DNA for the CDR3: TGTGCCAGCAGTCTGGACAGGAAGGTGAATCAGCCCCAGCATTTT.